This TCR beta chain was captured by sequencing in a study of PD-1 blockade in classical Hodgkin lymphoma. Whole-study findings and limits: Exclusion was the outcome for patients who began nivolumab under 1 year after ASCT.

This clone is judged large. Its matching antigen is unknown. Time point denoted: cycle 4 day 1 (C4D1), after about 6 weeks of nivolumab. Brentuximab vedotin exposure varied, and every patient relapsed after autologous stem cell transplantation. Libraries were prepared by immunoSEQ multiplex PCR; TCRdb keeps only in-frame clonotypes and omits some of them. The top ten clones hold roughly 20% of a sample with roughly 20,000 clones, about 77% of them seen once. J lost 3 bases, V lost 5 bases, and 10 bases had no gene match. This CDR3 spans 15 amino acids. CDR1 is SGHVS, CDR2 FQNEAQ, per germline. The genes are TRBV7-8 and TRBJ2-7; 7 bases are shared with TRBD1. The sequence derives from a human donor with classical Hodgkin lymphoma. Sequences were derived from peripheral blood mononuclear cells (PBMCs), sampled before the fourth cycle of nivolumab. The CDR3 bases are TGTGCCAGCAGCCCAGGACAGGCCTTAGGCTACGAGCAGTACTTC. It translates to CASSPGQALGYEQYF.